This TCR beta chain was retrieved from a study of T cell responses to AZD1222 COVID-19 vaccine. Germline assignment: CDR1 SNHLY and CDR2 FYNNEI. There are 13 residues in the CDR3. The trim removed 9 bases at V and 3 bases at J, leaving 3 bases unmatched. Using immunoSEQ multiplex PCR, the repertoire was profiled, and TCRdb retains in-frame clones only, with some absent. The sample includes roughly 77,000 clones, 92% of them seen just once. This material consisted of peripheral blood, taken 28 days after the second AZD1222 dose. The sequence was obtained from an adult who received the AZD1222 COVID-19 vaccine. V gene TRBV2 combines with J gene TRBJ2-3; 10 positions match TRBD2. Here the CDR3 reads CARASGSTDTQYF. CDR3 DNA sequence: TGTGCCAGGGCTAGCGGGAGTACAGATACGCAGTATTTT.